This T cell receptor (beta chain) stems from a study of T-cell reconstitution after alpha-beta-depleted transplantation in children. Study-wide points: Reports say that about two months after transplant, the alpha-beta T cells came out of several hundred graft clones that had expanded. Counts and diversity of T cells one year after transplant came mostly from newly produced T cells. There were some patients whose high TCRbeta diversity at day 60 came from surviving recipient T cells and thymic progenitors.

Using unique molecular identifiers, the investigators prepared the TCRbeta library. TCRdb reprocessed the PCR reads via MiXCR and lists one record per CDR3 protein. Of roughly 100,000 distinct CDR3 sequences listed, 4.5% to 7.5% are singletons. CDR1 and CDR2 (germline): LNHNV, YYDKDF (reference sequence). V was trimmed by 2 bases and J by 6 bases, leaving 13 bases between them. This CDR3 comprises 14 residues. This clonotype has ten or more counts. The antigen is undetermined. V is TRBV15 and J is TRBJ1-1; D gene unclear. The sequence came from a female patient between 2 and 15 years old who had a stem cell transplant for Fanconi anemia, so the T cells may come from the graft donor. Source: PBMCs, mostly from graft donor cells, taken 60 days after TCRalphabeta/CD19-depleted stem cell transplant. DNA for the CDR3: TGTGCCACCAGCAGACCATCCTTGGTGGCTGAAGCTTTCTTT. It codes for CATSRPSLVAEAFF.